Listed here is a single T cell receptor beta chain. Its antigen is not identified. These data are taken from a study of CD8 T cells in ankylosing spondylitis. Study-level results: Relatively rare in peripheral blood, disease-linked clones were also CD8+. Ankylosing spondylitis blood seemed to carry a telltale TCR beta motif made of several highly homologous variants.

TCRdb re-derived calls from the 5' RACE reads in MiXCR, one entry per CDR3 protein. The table lists 150,000 to 200,000 distinct CDR3 sequences, over 10% of them singletons, with 9.5% to 11% in the top ten. Trimming cost V 5 bases and J 3 bases; bases outside gene matches: 6. The CDR3 is made up of 15 amino acids. Germline V gene sequence: CDR1 PRHDT, CDR2 FYEKMQ (reference sequence). V and J are TRBV13 and TRBJ2-5; 10 bases are a match to TRBD2. Sequencing input: blood, either unsorted or a sorted T cell fraction (not recorded which). This TCR came from a female donor with ankylosing spondylitis or in good health (not recorded which). CDR3 protein: CASSPTGLAEETQYF. The CDR3 coding sequence is TGTGCCAGCAGCCCTACCGGACTAGCGGAAGAGACCCAGTACTTC.